The subject of this entry is one TCR beta chain. This entry is derived from a study of blood T cell repertoires in COVID-19. TCRdb's copy holds only in-frame clones and misses some; the assay was immunoSEQ multiplex PCR. The profile covers around 250,000 clones, with roughly 83% appearing a single time and roughly 5.2% taken by the ten largest. Sequencing input: peripheral blood. The TCR was taken from a woman of 80 years or more with COVID-19, enrolled during active disease.

In DNA, the CDR3 is TGTGCCAGCAGCGCCGGGGGGACACTCTCTTACAATGAGCAGTTCTTC. Translating it yields CASSAGGTLSYNEQFF. This chain uses TRBV7-2 with TRBJ2-1, with D possibly TRBD2 on 7 matching bases. Germline V CDR1 and CDR2: SGHTA, FQGNSA. The length of the CDR3 is 16 residues. Trimming removed 5 bases from V and 4 bases from J, with 18 bases in between.